This record looks at one T cell receptor beta chain sequence and its context. The target of this receptor is not known. Base qualities are not at hand, and no much larger clone is one base apart. The sequencing machine was an Illumina MiSeq. Multiplex PCR with BIOMED2 TRB-A/B primer pools was used to amplify the TRB rearrangements. Illumina-compatible adapters and 7-nucleotide sample barcodes were attached to the amplicons through two consecutive PCRs. Phusion HS II polymerase was used for all library PCRs. Amplicons were gel-purified with the NucleoSpin Gel and PCR Clean-up kit, quantified on Qubit, and pooled at approximately 4 nM. The quality of the amplicon pool was checked on an Agilent 2100 Bioanalyzer prior to Illumina next-generation sequencing. As for the original processing: MiXCR 3.0.8 with the default MiXCR reference library was used to annotate TRB rearrangements. Non-productive reads and sequences with fewer than 2 reads were removed, and each unique CDR3 nucleotide sequence was counted as one clone. R 3.5.1 was used to calculate clonality, diversity, richness and V-J gene usage. GLIPH2 was used to cluster TCRs based on CDR3 similarity, and OLGA was used to calculate the generation probabilities. GLIPH2 clusters were kept only if they contained at least four unique TCR clonotypes found in at least three individuals. TCRdb reanalyzed the raw reads on its own, using fastp at Q25 for trimming and MiXCR for clone calling, and kept in-frame beta chains. Every distinct CDR3 protein forms one entry, paired with its most common genes and DNA. These V and J calls originate from TCRdb's pipeline instead of the authors' own analysis. A total of about 8,400 distinct CDR3 sequences appear in this sample, around 25% of them only once. Approximately 6.9% of the sample goes to the ten largest clones.

TRB repertoires were amplified using roughly 220-550 ng of genomic DNA isolated from blood. The data were taken from a study of T and B cells in COVID-19 patients (dated by TCRdb to between 2020 and 2021). Background for the entire study: In this study, adaptive immunity was profiled in COVID-19 patients who either had active infection or had recovered, using TRB and IGH repertoire sequencing of peripheral blood. The recovered cohort included approximately 19 patients who contributed under 25 samples, and most of those patients had mild to moderate COVID-19 that was managed on an outpatient basis. The recovered cohort had a median age of about 30 years, compared with 55 to 70 years in the active-infection cohort. Critical illness requiring mechanical ventilation or ECMO was present in about 65% of the roughly 20 patients in the active-infection cohort. Comorbidities linked to unfavorable COVID-19 outcome were present in about 90% of the roughly 20 patients in the active-infection cohort. Over 8 million TCR sequences were analysed from a TCR and BCR sequence repository that comprised fewer than 45 patients and 69 time points. Because samples were available both during active disease and after recovery, a couple of patients were counted in both the recovered and the active cohorts. An age-matched reference group of 30 to 40 healthy donors negative for COVID-19 antibodies served as the comparison for repertoire analyses. As many as 9 follow-up blood samples were taken per patient, and some of the samples covered different disease stages within the same individual. Results the study describes overall, beyond this receptor: Specific T cell subsets (CD4+/Treg/CD8+) and sorted SARS-CoV-2-responsive or tetramer+ T cells had not yet been sequenced, with those experiments still ongoing. The reported TCR clusters were stated to require prospective validation before clinical use. A total of fewer than 2,500 TCR clusters were exclusive to the recovered cohort, and about 31 of those clusters were low-pGen clusters. The size of the cohort was considered insufficient for assessing HLA contributions to COVID-19 susceptibility or severity. In active COVID-19, TRB repertoires were highly clonal, while at recovery, diversity and richness increased above the levels seen in healthy donors. In patients with COVID-19, the usage of TRBV/TRBJ genes was reported to be strongly skewed. Few blood samples were available from mildly ill patients while symptoms were present or from severe cases at early time points.

Trimming at the junction amounts to 2 bases on V and 1 base on J, and the germline ends lie 11 bases apart. The CDR3, from cysteine to phenylalanine, totals 14 residues. Only the CDR3 region is kept as DNA, spanning 42 bases read in frame from base 1. CDR1 is given as DFQATT and CDR2 as SNEGSKA, both from the germline V gene (reference sequence). Input material: blood. Recombination connected TRBV20-1 to TRBJ1-1, and the D gene may be TRBD1, 5 bases matching. The source of this sequence is a human donor who had recovered from COVID-19. The CDR3 in this case is CSARWATGNTEAFF. The DNA reads as follows: TGCAGTGCTAGATGGGCCACAGGGAACACTGAAGCTTTCTTT.